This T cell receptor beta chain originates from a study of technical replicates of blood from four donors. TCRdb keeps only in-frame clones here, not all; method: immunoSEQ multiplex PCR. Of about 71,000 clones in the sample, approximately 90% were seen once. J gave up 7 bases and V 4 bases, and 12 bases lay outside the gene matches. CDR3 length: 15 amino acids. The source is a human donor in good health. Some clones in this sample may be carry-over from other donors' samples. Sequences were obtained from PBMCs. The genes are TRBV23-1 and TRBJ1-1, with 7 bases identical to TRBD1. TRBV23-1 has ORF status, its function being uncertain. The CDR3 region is CASSLDRELQGEAFF. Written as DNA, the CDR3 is TGCGCCAGCAGTCTCGACAGGGAACTACAGGGTGAAGCTTTCTTT.